This T cell receptor (beta chain) was identified during a study of T cells in Graves' hyperthyroidism and ophthalmopathy. This clonotype was picked up many times. Pregnant or lactating patients were excluded, as were those with uncontrolled infection or other autoimmune disease. TCR beta CDR3 regions were amplified from RNA. The TCR CDR3 first-round RT-PCR relied on the HTBI primer set. From the multiplex PCR reads, TCRdb called clonotypes with MiXCR, one entry per CDR3 protein. The sample shows about 520,000 distinct CDR3 sequences, roughly a quarter of them seen only once. Source material: blood. This receptor was taken from a woman in her twenties or thirties with Graves' ophthalmopathy.

CDR3 sequence: CASRVVSYGYTF. Here the CDR3 DNA reads TGTGCCAGCAGAGTCGTCAGCTATGGCTACACCTTC. This sequence joins TRBV6-1 and TRBJ1-2; no reliable D call. The CDR3 consists of 12 residues. V was cut by 6 bases and J by 4 bases, with 9 bases left in between. Germline CDR1 is MNHNS and CDR2 is SASEGT.